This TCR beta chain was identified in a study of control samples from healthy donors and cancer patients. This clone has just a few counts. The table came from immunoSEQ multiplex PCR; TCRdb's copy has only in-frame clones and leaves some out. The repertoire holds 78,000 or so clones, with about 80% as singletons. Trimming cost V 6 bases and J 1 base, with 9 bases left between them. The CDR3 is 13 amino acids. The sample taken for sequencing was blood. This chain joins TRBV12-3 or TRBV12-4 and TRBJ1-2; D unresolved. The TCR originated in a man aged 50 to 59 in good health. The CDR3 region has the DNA TGTGCCAGCAGGCTTCACCTTAACTATGGCTACACCTTC. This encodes CASRLHLNYGYTF.